Listed here are 27 T cell receptor beta chains from one sample, sequenced in a study of blood T cells in healthy people across ages (dated by TCRdb to the mid-2010s). Libraries were made using 5' RACE. The instrument given in TCRdb is Illumina HiSeq 2500. The second PCR ran for roughly 6 to 11 cycles and used a J-beta primer mix along with a sample-barcoded 5' primer. In-frame beta chains were kept once TCRdb had trimmed the public reads at Q25 with fastp and called clones with MiXCR. Every entry covers one CDR3 protein and lists the most common genes and DNA from its rows. For this sample there are roughly 640,000 distinct CDR3 sequences; about 30% appear just once. The leading ten clones occupy approximately 14% of the sample. Sequencing was performed on blood. All receptors come from a woman older than 75 in good health.

J is TRBJ1-1 and V is TRBV5-1; possible D gene TRBD1, 6 bases. CDR3 length: 14 amino acids. Germline V gene sequence: CDR1 SGHRS, CDR2 YFSETQ. V lost 4 bases, J lost 5 bases, and 15 bases lay in between. The CDR3 protein is CASSGIQGSTEAFF. DNA for the CDR3: TGCGCCAGCAGCGGAATTCAGGGGTCAACTGAAGCTTTCTTT.

This clonotype was seen more than once but under ten times. V usage is TRBV21-1 and J usage is TRBJ1-4. TRBV21-1 is an annotated pseudogene. The CDR3 runs 14 residues. CDR3 loop: CARRGRKTNEKLFF. Here the CDR3 DNA reads TGTGCCAGAAGGGGGAGGAAAACTAATGAAAAACTGTTTTTT.

This clonotype was seen only a few times. V and J are TRBV4-3 and TRBJ1-5; D uncertain. Trimming took 0 bases from V and 3 from J, leaving 12 bases between them. The V gene's germline CDR1 is LGHNA and CDR2 YSLEER. CDR3 length: 16 residues. This CDR3 is CASSQDWRHNNQPQHF. The CDR3 DNA reads TGCGCCAGCAGCCAAGATTGGCGACACAACAATCAGCCCCAGCATTTT.

This clonotype came up a few times. The chain uses TRBV9 and TRBJ2-1; 8 positions agree with TRBD1. Germline V CDR1 and CDR2: SGDLS, YYNGEE. This CDR3 region has 15 residues. Unmatched junction bases numbered 3, after V lost 2 bases and J lost 2 bases. This chain's CDR3 is CASSVDRVPYNEQFF. CDR3 coding DNA: TGTGCCAGCAGCGTGGACAGGGTGCCCTACAATGAGCAGTTCTTC.

This clonotype was seen ten or more times. The rearrangement joins TRBV4-3 to TRBJ2-3; no reliable D call. Per germline, CDR1 LGHNA and CDR2 YSLEER. CDR3 length equals 16 residues. Deletions cut 0 bases from V and 5 bases from J, with 15 bases between. CDR3 protein: CASSQDRSDGVDTQYF. CDR3 DNA sequence: TGCGCCAGCAGCCAAGATAGGAGTGACGGCGTAGATACGCAGTATTTT.

This clonotype was observed many times. V and J are TRBV3-1 and TRBJ1-2; TRBD1 agrees at 9 bases. V was pared by 4 bases and J by 7 bases, with 4 bases of the junction left unmatched. The germline V gene has CDR1 LGHDT and CDR2 YNNKEL (reference sequence). This CDR3 comprises 13 residues. For the CDR3, the DNA is TGTGCCAGCAGCCTCGGACAGGGGACTGGCTACACCTTC. Translation gives CASSLGQGTGYTF.

This clonotype was seen ten or more times. The rearrangement links TRBV20-1 to TRBJ1-4, with 9 bases aligning to TRBD1. J lost 8 bases, V lost 2 bases, and 6 bases had no gene match. Per the germline V gene, CDR1 is DFQATT and CDR2 is SNEGSKA (reference sequence). The CDR3 covers 14 residues. CDR3 amino acids: CSARPGTGFEKLFF. The CDR3 DNA is TGCAGTGCTAGACCCGGGACAGGGTTCGAAAAACTGTTTTTT.

The CDR3 sequence is CASRPTSGMGNEQFF. The CDR3 DNA follows: TGTGCCAGCAGGCCGACTAGCGGAATGGGTAATGAGCAGTTCTTC. The J gene is TRBJ2-1, the V gene TRBV6-2 or TRBV6-3, with 9 bases identical to TRBD2. V shed 6 bases, J shed 7 bases, and the junction held 10 bases outside the gene matches. There are 15 residues in the CDR3. CDR1 is MNHEY and CDR2 is SVGEGT in the germline V gene.

In this sample, this clonotype turned up many times. J is TRBJ2-3 and V is TRBV5-1, with D unresolved. Per the germline V gene, CDR1 is SGHRS and CDR2 is YFSETQ. This CDR3 has 11 amino acids. Trimming removed 4 bases from V and 2 bases from J, with 2 bases in between. CDR3 nucleotide sequence: TGCGCCAGCAGCGACACAGATACGCAGTATTTT. The encoded protein is CASSDTDTQYF.

In this sample, this clonotype turned up many times. The chain has TRBV28 and TRBJ2-5, with 10 bases that match TRBD1. The junction had 7 bases not matched to a gene; V was cut back by 1 base and J by 5 bases. The CDR3 contains 16 residues. Germline CDR1 reads MDHEN; CDR2 reads SYDVKM. The CDR3 loop reads CASSLSIPGQGETQYF. The CDR3 DNA sequence: TGTGCCAGCAGTTTATCGATTCCGGGACAGGGGGAGACCCAGTACTTC.

This clonotype was counted many times. The chain links TRBV7-9 to TRBJ2-3, with 10 bases aligning to TRBD1. Germline V gene data show CDR1 as SEHNR and CDR2 as FQNEAQ (reference sequence). This CDR3 contains 15 residues. The V and J ends lost 5 bases and 5 bases, in that order; junction bases with no gene match: 7. CDR3 loop: CASSPGQGTLDTQYF. The CDR3 DNA is TGTGCCAGCAGCCCGGGACAGGGGACATTAGATACGCAGTATTTT.

This clonotype turned up a few times. CDR3 sequence reads: CASAERASSYNEQFF. The CDR3 DNA reads TGTGCCAGCGCTGAGCGGGCCAGCTCCTACAATGAGCAGTTCTTC. The chain recombines TRBV7-2 with TRBJ2-1; a possible D gene is TRBD2 (6 bases). Germline loops: CDR1 SGHTA, CDR2 FQGNSA. The CDR3 extends over 15 amino acids. The V gene lost 8 bases and the J gene lost 0 bases, with 14 bases spanning the gap.

Ten or more counts support this clonotype. This rearrangement joins TRBV7-2 to TRBJ2-4, with TRBD2 matching 10 bases. CDR3 size: 18 residues. V was pared by 2 bases and J by 5 bases, with 12 bases of the junction left unmatched. CDR1 SGHTA and CDR2 FQGNSA come from the germline V gene. The CDR3 coding sequence is TGTGCCAGCAGCTTAAGAAGCCTCCCTAGCGGGGGACAAAACATTCAGTACTTC. The encoded protein is CASSLRSLPSGGQNIQYF.

This clonotype appeared many times. The genes are TRBV6-1 and TRBJ1-5, with 8 bases matching TRBD1. The ends lost 7 bases at V and 2 bases at J; junction bases unmatched: 7. Germline CDR1 MNHNS, CDR2 SASEGT. The CDR3 is 15 amino acids. CDR3 region: CASTWTGIGNQPQHF. The CDR3 DNA reads as TGTGCCAGCACCTGGACAGGGATTGGCAATCAGCCCCAGCATTTT.

The rearrangement joins TRBV5-1 to TRBJ2-7; 9 positions agree with TRBD1. The length of the CDR3 is 15 residues. Germline values: CDR1 SGHRS, CDR2 YFSETQ. Trimming took 4 bases from V and 6 from J; bases not matched to a gene: 11. The CDR3 spells CASSPIGDRAPEQYF. CDR3 coding DNA: TGCGCCAGCAGCCCTATAGGGGACAGGGCTCCCGAGCAGTACTTC. Full variable domain (remainder filled in from reference TRBV5-1 and TRBJ2-7): KAGVTQTPRYLIKTRGQQVTLSCSPISGHRSVSWYQQTPGQGLQFLFEYFSETQRNKGNFPGRFSGRQFSNSRSEMNVSTLELGDSALYLCASSPIGDRAPEQYFGPGTRLTVT.

CDR3 protein: CASSVNVQGAVEKLFF. Here the CDR3 DNA reads TGTGCCAGCAGTGTCAACGTACAGGGGGCAGTTGAAAAACTGTTTTTT. This chain connects TRBV28 to TRBJ1-4; 9 bases match TRBD1. This CDR3 has 16 amino acids. The germline V gene encodes CDR1 MDHEN and CDR2 SYDVKM. V was clipped by 5 bases and J by 7 bases; unmatched bases: 11. Drawing the rest from reference TRBV28 and TRBJ1-4, the complete variable domain is DVKVTQSSRYLVKRTGEKVFLECVQDMDHENMFWYRQDPGLGLRLIYFSYDVKMKEKGDIPEGYSVSREKKERFSLILESASTNQTSMYLCASSVNVQGAVEKLFFGSGTQLSVL.

This clonotype was seen many times. The chain uses TRBV20-1 and TRBJ2-7; 8 bases map to TRBD1. J was trimmed by 4 bases and V by 6 bases; bases with no gene match: 11. CDR1 and CDR2 (germline): DFQATT, SNEGSKA (reference sequence). The CDR3 consists of 14 residues. The CDR3 DNA sequence: TGCAGTGCAGCCGTCCGGACAGGGCCATACGAGCAGTACTTC. This codes for CSAAVRTGPYEQYF.

This clonotype has a count of ten or more. One end of the junction fails to match germline, which may point to a read error. The chain couples TRBV13 to TRBJ2-5; D may be TRBD2 (5 bases). The CDR3 length is 13 residues. CDR1 and CDR2 from the germline V gene are PRHDT and FYEKMQ (reference sequence). The CDR3 bases are TGCGCCAGCAGCTTGTCCGGGAAAGAGACCCAGTACTTC. As protein: CASSLSGKETQYF.

Many counts were recorded for this clonotype. The chain joins TRBV4-3 to TRBJ2-2; 7 positions match TRBD1. V trimming: 1 base; J trimming: 3 bases; junction bases outside the gene matches: 5. CDR3 size: 16 residues. Germline CDR1 is LGHNA and CDR2 is YSLEER. The CDR3 here is CASSQVAGGYTGELFF. The CDR3 DNA follows: TGCGCCAGCAGCCAAGTGGCAGGGGGATACACCGGGGAGCTGTTTTTT.

The chain uses TRBV5-1 and TRBJ2-4, with D perhaps matching TRBD1 (6 bases). There are 13 residues in the CDR3. V lost 5 bases, J lost 13 bases, and 19 bases lay in between. Per germline, CDR1 SGHRS and CDR2 YFSETQ. For the CDR3, the DNA is TGCGCCAGCAGACAGGGCATAACAAATGAGCAGTACTTC. This codes for CASRQGITNEQYF.

For this clonotype: Mismatch with germline at one junction end may stem from a read error. This sequence joins TRBV7-9 and TRBJ2-4; TRBD1 agrees at 8 bases. Germline CDR1 reads SEHNR; CDR2 reads FQNEAQ (reference sequence). The CDR3 extends over 15 amino acids. The CDR3 protein is CASSSTTGASYEQYF. In nucleotides, the CDR3 is TGTGCCAGTAGCTCGACGACAGGGGCCTCCTATGAGCAGTACTTC.

This clonotype was recorded at least ten times. The chain recombines TRBV5-1 with TRBJ1-5; D call uncertain. V was trimmed by 3 bases and J by 2 bases, leaving 9 bases between them. The CDR3 loop spans 14 amino acids. Per the germline V gene, CDR1 is SGHRS and CDR2 is YFSETQ. In DNA, the CDR3 is TGCGCCAGCAGCTATGCTGGCGGCAATCAGCCCCAGCATTTT. It encodes CASSYAGGNQPQHF.

The sample holds many counts of this clonotype. This may arise from a read error, as a much more abundant clone is one base away. The chain links TRBV6-2 or TRBV6-3 to TRBJ2-5, with TRBD2 matching over 7 bases. V lost 6 bases and J lost 11; bases outside the gene matches: 9. Germline V gene data show CDR1 as MNHEY and CDR2 as SVGEGT. The CDR3 runs to 12 residues. The CDR3 DNA is TGTGCCAGCAGAGAAGGGAGGGTTGAGCAGTACTTC. Protein sequence: CASREGRVEQYF.

The chain combines TRBV7-2 with TRBJ1-1, with D possibly matching TRBD1 (5 bases). The CDR3 length is 12 residues. V was cut by 5 bases and J by 7 bases, with 11 bases left in between. The germline gives CDR1 SGHTA, CDR2 FQGNSA. In DNA, the CDR3 is TGTGCCAGCAGCCTACGGGACTTTGAAGCTTTCTTT. Translating it yields CASSLRDFEAFF.

The chain recombines TRBV11-3 with TRBJ2-1, with D perhaps being TRBD1 or TRBD2 (6 bases each). Trimming pared 2 bases from V and 11 bases from J, leaving 16 bases between. CDR1 is SGHNT and CDR2 is YENEEA in the germline V gene. The CDR3 has 14 amino acids. CDR3 nucleotide sequence: TGTGCCAGCAGCTTACACCGGGGGCCCTCGAAGCAGTTCTTC. This sequence encodes CASSLHRGPSKQFF. The full variable domain, with the rest looked up from reference TRBV11-3 and TRBJ2-1, is EAGVVQSPRYKIIEKKQPVAFWCNPISGHNTLYWYLQNLGQGPELLIRYENEEAVDDSQLPKDRFSAERLKGVDSTLKIQPAELGDSAVYLCASSLHRGPSKQFFGPGTRLTVL.

Worth noting for this clonotype: This clone may be a read error of a much larger clone one base away. The chain is built from TRBV13 and TRBJ2-4; TRBD1 agrees at 8 bases. The CDR3 contains 20 residues. From germline, CDR1 is PRHDT and CDR2 FYEKMQ (reference sequence). The CDR3 here is CASSPRAGGESRLAKDIQYF. The CDR3 nucleotides are TGTGCCAGCAGCCCCCGCGCAGGGGGCGAATCAAGGCTAGCCAAAGACATTCAGTACTTC.

There are many counts of this clonotype. This chain joins TRBV6-6 and TRBJ2-5, with unresolved D. Germline values: CDR1 MNHNY, CDR2 SVGAGI (reference sequence). CDR3 size: 14 residues. V was trimmed by 2 bases and J by 5 bases, leaving 12 bases between them. The CDR3 coding sequence is TGTGCCAGCAGTTACGACCACATCTCCGAGACCCAGTACTTC. Protein product: CASSYDHISETQYF.